Below, 27 T cell receptor beta chains from the same sample are listed, as sequenced in a study of cytomegalovirus exposure and HLA in healthy donors. The PCR ran on 60 Vbeta and 13 Jbeta primers. Method: immunoSEQ multiplex PCR; TCRdb's copy keeps in-frame clones and lacks some. This table holds 150,000 to 200,000 clones, around 80% found once. The sequenced sample was PBMCs. The receptors stem from a woman in her thirties in good health and CMV-seronegative.

This clone occurred once. This chain links TRBV6-5 with TRBJ2-7; 8 bases fit TRBD1. The CDR3 totals 13 residues. Germline CDR1 and CDR2: MNHEY and SVGAGI. J lost 8 bases, V lost 7 bases, and 10 bases had no gene match. In DNA, the CDR3 is TGTGCCAGCACCAGACTACAGGGGGATCAGCAGTACTTC. Protein sequence: CASTRLQGDQQYF.

This clone has more than one count but fewer than ten. The rearrangement links TRBV9 to TRBJ2-2, with 8 positions matching TRBD2. The ends lost 0 bases at V and 4 bases at J; junction bases unmatched: 5. Germline V gene lookup returns CDR1 SGDLS and CDR2 YYNGEE. The length of the CDR3 is 16 residues. This chain's CDR3 is CASSVEPGGATGELFF. DNA of the CDR3: TGTGCCAGCAGCGTAGAACCCGGGGGGGCCACCGGGGAGCTGTTTTTT. Looking up the rest from reference TRBV9 and TRBJ2-2 gives the full variable domain: DSGVTQTPKHLITATGQRVTLRCSPRSGDLSVYWYQQSLDQGLQFLIQYYNGEERAKGNILERFSAQQFPDLHSELNLSSLELGDSALYFCASSVEPGGATGELFFGEGSRLTVL.

The V and J genes are TRBV9 and TRBJ1-1, with D possibly being TRBD1 (6 bases). Trimming removed 0 bases at V and 4 bases at J, with 16 bases between. CDR1 and CDR2 from the germline V gene are SGDLS and YYNGEE. CDR3 size: 16 residues. The CDR3, as DNA: TGTGCCAGCAGCGTAGGATCAGGGGCGGATGGCACTGAAGCTTTCTTT. It specifies CASSVGSGADGTEAFF.

The chain links TRBV30 to TRBJ2-3, with TRBD2 as a possible D gene (5 bases). This CDR3 has 13 amino acids. V was clipped by 5 bases and J by 1 base, with 10 bases between them. Germline assignment: CDR1 GTSNPN and CDR2 SVGIG (reference sequence). This chain's CDR3 is CAWSGGRTDTQYF. Here the CDR3 DNA reads TGTGCCTGGTCGGGCGGGCGCACAGATACGCAGTATTTT. Looking up the rest from reference TRBV30 and TRBJ2-3 gives the full variable domain: SQTIHQWPATLVQPVGSPLSLECTVEGTSNPNLYWYRQAAGRGLQLLFYSVGIGQISSEVPQNLSASRPQDRQFILSSKKLLLSDSGFYLCAWSGGRTDTQYFGPGTRLTVL.

The chain recombines TRBV30 with TRBJ1-2; D call uncertain. The V end was cut by 2 bases, the J end by 5 bases, with 6 bases between. The CDR3 totals 11 residues. CDR1 is GTSNPN and CDR2 is SVGIG in the germline V gene (reference sequence). The DNA of the CDR3 is TGTGCCTGGAGTTACGGTTATGGCTACACCTTC. Translation gives CAWSYGYGYTF.

This sequence joins TRBV28 and TRBJ1-1; TRBD1 is a possible D gene (5 bases). The CDR3 is 15 amino acids. CDR1 is MDHEN, CDR2 SYDVKM, per germline. The V end was cut by 4 bases, the J end by 3 bases, with 15 bases between. Written as DNA, the CDR3 is TGTGCCAGCAGTTCCTCTAAGGGGTGGTACACTGAAGCTTTCTTT. Amino acids: CASSSSKGWYTEAFF.

V and J are TRBV7-9 and TRBJ1-5; 8 bases agree with TRBD1. Trimming cost V 8 bases and J 4 bases; bases outside gene matches: 1. The CDR3 spans 12 residues. Per germline, CDR1 SEHNR and CDR2 FQNEAQ (reference sequence). CDR3 sequence: CASGQGNQPQHF. The CDR3 DNA reads TGTGCCAGCGGACAGGGAAATCAGCCCCAGCATTTT. The full variable domain, in which reference TRBV7-9 and TRBJ1-5 provide the parts outside the CDR3, is DTGVSQNPRHKITKRGQNVTFRCDPISEHNRLYWYRQTLGQGPEFLTYFQNEAQLEKSRLLSDRFSAERPKGSFSTLEIQRTEQGDSAMYLCASGQGNQPQHFGDGTRLSIL.

This chain joins TRBV6-5 and TRBJ2-1, with 13 bases aligning to TRBD2. Trimming removed 5 bases from V and 8 bases from J; junction bases left unmatched: 6. This CDR3 is built from 15 residues. Germline CDR1 is MNHEY and CDR2 is SVGAGI. CDR3 DNA sequence: TGTGCCAGCAGTCCTACTAGCGGGGGGGCTTATGAGCAGTTCTTC. Protein product: CASSPTSGGAYEQFF.

The chain recombines TRBV2 with TRBJ2-1; the match to TRBD1 covers 9 bases. Germline CDR1 reads SNHLY; CDR2 reads FYNNEI. This CDR3 contains 13 residues. The trim removed 5 bases at V and 9 bases at J, leaving 5 bases unmatched. The CDR3 DNA reads as TGTGCCAGCAGTAACAGGGGGCAGTTTGAGCAGTTCTTC. Protein: CASSNRGQFEQFF.

V usage is TRBV7-9 and J usage is TRBJ1-1; 7 bases align to TRBD1. Germline V lookup: CDR1 SEHNR, CDR2 FQNEAQ (reference sequence). This CDR3 has 13 amino acids. Germline trimming cut 2 bases from V and 6 bases from J; bases unmatched to any gene: 3. CDR3 residues: CASSLLGGAEAFF. CDR3 bases: TGTGCCAGCAGCTTATTAGGGGGCGCTGAAGCTTTCTTT.

The chain uses TRBV7-3 and TRBJ1-1; D gene unclear. This CDR3 region has 15 residues. Germline V gene sequence: CDR1 SGHTA, CDR2 FQGTGA. V dropped 6 bases and J dropped 3 bases, with 17 bases sitting between them. CDR3 loop: CASRLQAALDTEAFF. CDR3 in DNA: TGTGCCAGCAGGCTTCAGGCAGCTCTCGACACTGAAGCTTTCTTT.

This clone has more than one count but fewer than ten. J is TRBJ2-5 and V is TRBV5-1, with 12 nucleotides matching TRBD2. V lost 3 bases, J lost 4 bases, and 4 bases stayed unmatched. The CDR3 is 15 residues long. Germline V lookup: CDR1 SGHRS, CDR2 YFSETQ. The CDR3 DNA reads TGCGCCAGCAGCTCTAGCGGGGGGGAGACAGAGACCCAGTACTTC. Its translation: CASSSSGGETETQYF.

The V gene is TRBV10-3, the J gene TRBJ2-4; perhaps TRBD2 as D (6 bases). Deletions cut 0 bases from V and 3 bases from J, with 12 bases between. The CDR3 loop spans 16 amino acids. CDR1 ENHRY and CDR2 SYGVKD come from the germline V gene. CDR3 DNA sequence: TGTGCCATCAGTGAGTCGGGTGCGACTAGCAAAAACATTCAGTACTTC. This gives the protein CAISESGATSKNIQYF.

The J gene is TRBJ1-1, the V gene TRBV5-4; TRBD1 aligns across 7 bases. This CDR3 spans 15 amino acids. V was pared by 3 bases and J by 1 base, with 6 bases of the junction left unmatched. Germline values: CDR1 SGHNT, CDR2 YYREEE (reference sequence). The CDR3 DNA reads TGTGCCAGCAGCTCGCCGGGACAGAGGAACACTGAAGCTTTCTTT. Its translation is CASSSPGQRNTEAFF.

The J gene is TRBJ1-1, the V gene TRBV15, with TRBD1 identical over 8 bases. Germline CDR1 reads LNHNV; CDR2 reads YYDKDF (reference sequence). The CDR3 length is 17 residues. V lost 0 bases and J lost 1; bases outside the gene matches: 7. The CDR3 DNA reads TGTGCCACCAGCAGAGATCAGGGGGACAGGCGGAACACTGAAGCTTTCTTT. It specifies CATSRDQGDRRNTEAFF.

There are a few counts of this clone. This sequence joins TRBV2 and TRBJ1-4; TRBD1 agrees at 9 bases. V trimming: 4 bases; J trimming: 2 bases; junction bases outside the gene matches: 8. Germline assignment: CDR1 SNHLY and CDR2 FYNNEI. This CDR3 has 17 residues. CDR3 residues: CASSGAQDRGTNEKLFF. The CDR3 DNA reads as TGTGCCAGCAGTGGGGCCCAGGACAGGGGCACTAATGAAAAACTGTTTTTT.

The rearrangement links TRBV30 to TRBJ1-4; 7 bases are shared with TRBD1. CDR1 GTSNPN and CDR2 SVGIG come from the germline V gene (reference sequence). Losses at the gene ends were 2 bases for V and 10 bases for J; bases not matched to a gene: 19. The CDR3 extends over 17 amino acids. CDR3 loop: CAWSPISGTATRVKLFF. The DNA of the CDR3 is TGTGCCTGGAGTCCTATTTCCGGGACAGCAACTAGGGTAAAACTGTTTTTT.

The table lists this clone with a few counts. The rearrangement uses TRBV28 and TRBJ1-2; D may be TRBD1 (6 bases). V was cut by 6 bases and J by 2 bases, with 10 bases left in between. This CDR3 comprises 13 residues. Germline lookup yields CDR1 MDHEN and CDR2 SYDVKM. The CDR3 DNA is TGTGCCAGCAGATCGGGACAAAACTATGGCTACACCTTC. Residues: CASRSGQNYGYTF.

V and J are TRBV5-6 and TRBJ2-3; D call uncertain. CDR1 and CDR2 from the germline V gene are SGHDT and YYEEEE. The V and J ends lost 1 base and 0 bases respectively, with 6 bases between them. The CDR3 consists of 14 residues. The CDR3 sequence: CASSLSVSTDTQYF. CDR3 coding DNA: TGTGCCAGCAGCTTGTCGGTCAGCACAGATACGCAGTATTTT.

J is TRBJ1-2 and V is TRBV7-6; 7 bases line up with TRBD1. J gave up 6 bases and V 0 bases, and 7 bases lay outside the gene matches. The CDR3 is 15 amino acids. Germline lookup yields CDR1 SGHVS and CDR2 FNYEAQ. The CDR3 DNA reads TGTGCCAGCAGCTTAGCACAGGGGCTGATGGATGGCTACACCTTC. Protein product: CASSLAQGLMDGYTF. Using reference TRBV7-6 and TRBJ1-2 for the parts outside the CDR3, the full variable domain is GAGVSQSPRYKVTKRGQDVALRCDPISGHVSLYWYRQALGQGPEFLTYFNYEAQQDKSGLPNDRFSAERPEGSISTLTIQRTEQRDSAMYRCASSLAQGLMDGYTFGSGTRLTVV.

In this sample, this clone turned up a few times. The chain recombines TRBV5-8 with TRBJ2-1; D may be TRBD2 (6 bases). Germline V gives CDR1 SGHTS, CDR2 YDEGEE. V dropped 2 bases and J dropped 5 bases, with 14 bases sitting between them. This CDR3 spans 15 amino acids. The CDR3 region has the DNA TGTGCCAGCAGCTTAAACGCGGGAAACAACAATGAGCAGTTCTTC. Translation gives CASSLNAGNNNEQFF.

The chain couples TRBV6-1 to TRBJ1-5, with TRBD1 as a possible D gene (5 bases). Germline values: CDR1 MNHNS, CDR2 SASEGT. V lost 6 bases, J lost 2 bases, and 14 bases lay in between. The CDR3 spans 15 residues. The CDR3, as DNA: TGTGCCAGCAGACAGTCCGGGGGTGGCAATCAGCCCCAGCATTTT. This gives the protein CASRQSGGGNQPQHF.

The chain recombines TRBV6-1 with TRBJ1-2, with D maybe TRBD1 (5 bases). Looked up from germline, CDR1 is MNHNS and CDR2 is SASEGT. V lost 1 base, J lost 8 bases, and 14 bases lay in between. The CDR3 consists of 14 residues. Here the CDR3 DNA reads TGTGCCAGCAGTGAAGGCGGGGGGGGAGACGGCTACACCTTC. Its translation is CASSEGGGGDGYTF.

V and J are TRBV5-1 and TRBJ2-1, with TRBD2 identical over 8 bases. V lost 1 base and J lost 8; bases outside the gene matches: 8. Germline assignment: CDR1 SGHRS and CDR2 YFSETQ. The CDR3 covers 15 residues. The CDR3 DNA follows: TGCGCCAGCAGCTTGTTTGCGGGGGGTGAGGATGAGCAGTTCTTC. Protein product: CASSLFAGGEDEQFF. Supplemented by reference TRBV5-1 and TRBJ2-1, the full variable domain reads KAGVTQTPRYLIKTRGQQVTLSCSPISGHRSVSWYQQTPGQGLQFLFEYFSETQRNKGNFPGRFSGRQFSNSRSEMNVSTLELGDSALYLCASSLFAGGEDEQFFGPGTRLTVL.

In nucleotides, the CDR3 is TGCGCCAGCAGTGAAAGCAGGGTCAGGGGCGAGCAGTACTTC. Its translation: CASSESRVRGEQYF. The chain links TRBV10-2 to TRBJ2-7; the D gene is possibly TRBD1 (6 bases). The CDR3 length is 14 residues. V lost 3 bases to trimming and J lost 6 bases, with 15 bases between them. The germline CDR1 and CDR2 sequences are WSHSY and SAAADI.

For this clone: Other DNA sequences in this specimen translate into the identical CDR3. The chain is built from TRBV5-6 and TRBJ2-1; the match to TRBD1 covers 8 bases. The CDR3 is 13 residues long. Per germline, CDR1 SGHDT and CDR2 YYEEEE. Trimming at V came to 0 bases and at J to 7 bases, leaving 0 bases not matched to a gene. The CDR3 loop reads CASSLDRGNEQFF. The DNA for the CDR3 is TGTGCCAGCAGCTTGGACAGGGGGAATGAGCAGTTCTTC.

CDR3 nucleotide sequence: TGTGCCACCCGGACAGCCTCGAACACCGGGGAGCTGTTTTTT. Its translation is CATRTASNTGELFF. The V call is TRBV19, the J call TRBJ2-2; the D gene is possibly TRBD1 (6 bases). In germline, CDR1 is LNHDA, CDR2 SQIVND (reference sequence). This CDR3 is built from 14 residues. The V end lost 10 bases, the J end lost 0 bases, and 12 bases lay between the germline ends.